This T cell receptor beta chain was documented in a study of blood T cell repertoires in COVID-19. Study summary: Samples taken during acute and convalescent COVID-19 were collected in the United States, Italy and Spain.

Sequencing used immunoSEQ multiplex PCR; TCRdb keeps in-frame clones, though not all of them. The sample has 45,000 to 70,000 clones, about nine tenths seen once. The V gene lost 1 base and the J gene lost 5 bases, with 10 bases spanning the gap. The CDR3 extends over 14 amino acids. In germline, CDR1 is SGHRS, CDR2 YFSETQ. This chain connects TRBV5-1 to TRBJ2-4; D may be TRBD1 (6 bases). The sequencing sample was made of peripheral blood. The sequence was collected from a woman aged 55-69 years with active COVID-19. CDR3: CASSLSWTENIQYF. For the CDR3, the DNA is TGCGCCAGCAGCTTGAGCTGGACAGAAAACATTCAGTACTTC.